The 10 T cell receptor beta chains below were found in one sample sequenced in a study of blood T cell repertoires in COVID-19. Here immunoSEQ multiplex PCR was the method, and the copy in TCRdb shows in-frame clones only, minus some. The sample yields around 330,000 clones, about 87% seen once. The source material was peripheral blood. Source of these receptors: a woman aged 25-40 years with COVID-19, enrolled during active disease.

DNA for the CDR3: TGTGCCAGCAGCTACGGGGACTCCCACTCGGGGGGCTACACCTTC. Translation: CASSYGDSHSGGYTF. This rearrangement joins TRBV5-5 to TRBJ1-2; TRBD1 might be the D (5 bases). This CDR3 comprises 15 residues. Per the germline V gene, CDR1 is SGHKS and CDR2 is YYEKEE (reference sequence). V lost 3 bases, J lost 8 bases, and 20 bases lay in between.

The rearrangement links TRBV2 to TRBJ2-2; TRBD1 matches 10 bases. V was clipped by 4 bases and J by 5 bases; unmatched bases: 4. Looked up from germline, CDR1 is SNHLY and CDR2 is FYNNEI. The CDR3 has 15 amino acids. The CDR3 is CASSVTGGGTGELFF. The CDR3 nucleotides read TGTGCCAGCAGTGTGACAGGGGGCGGGACCGGGGAGCTGTTTTTT.

V usage is TRBV15 and J usage is TRBJ1-2; TRBD1 agrees at 7 bases. Germline loops: CDR1 LNHNV, CDR2 YYDKDF (reference sequence). The V segment lost 3 bases and the J segment 8 bases; nucleotides outside the gene matches: 9. CDR3 length: 14 amino acids. The CDR3 DNA reads TGTGCCACCAGCAGGGTGACAGGGAAGAGGGGCTACACCTTC. Protein sequence: CATSRVTGKRGYTF.

The V call is TRBV6-5, the J call TRBJ2-5; 7 positions match TRBD2. The V segment lost 0 bases and the J segment 4 bases; nucleotides outside the gene matches: 2. This CDR3 spans 14 amino acids. Germline CDR1 is MNHEY and CDR2 is SVGAGI. In DNA, the CDR3 is TGTGCCAGCAGTTACTCACTAGCGCGAGAGACCCAGTACTTC. Its translation is CASSYSLARETQYF.

This chain joins TRBV27 and TRBJ2-3; 11 bases agree with TRBD2. The germline V gene has CDR1 MNHEY and CDR2 SMNVEV (reference sequence). J lost 4 bases, V lost 6 bases, and 6 bases had no gene match. This CDR3 has 15 amino acids. CDR3 residues: CASSKSGLAADTQYF. DNA of the CDR3: TGTGCCAGCAGCAAGTCGGGACTAGCGGCAGATACGCAGTATTTT.

This chain connects TRBV6-5 to TRBJ1-3; weak D call: TRBD1 (6 bases). CDR3 size: 14 residues. Germline CDR1 is MNHEY and CDR2 is SVGAGI. V gave up 5 bases and J gave up 8 bases, with 16 bases separating them. CDR3 coding DNA: TGTGCCAGCAGTCTTGGACAGAGCGGGGACACCATATATTTT. Protein: CASSLGQSGDTIYF.

This chain connects TRBV29-1 to TRBJ2-1; TRBD2 matches at 14 bases. CDR3 size: 18 residues. Losses at the gene ends were 3 bases for V and 0 bases for J; bases not matched to a gene: 7. The germline gives CDR1 SQVTM, CDR2 ANQGSEA. This chain's CDR3 is CSVEGGLAGASSYNEQFF. DNA of the CDR3: TGCAGCGTTGAGGGGGGACTAGCGGGGGCTAGCTCCTACAATGAGCAGTTCTTC.

The chain recombines TRBV5-4 with TRBJ1-3; D call uncertain. Looked up from germline, CDR1 is SGHNT and CDR2 is YYREEE (reference sequence). V was shortened by 0 bases and J by 3 bases, with 7 bases between the two germline ends. The CDR3 has 14 residues. The CDR3 region has the DNA TGTGCCAGCAGCTTGGGGACTTATGGAAACACCATATATTTT. It is translated as CASSLGTYGNTIYF.

The V and J genes are TRBV20-1 and TRBJ2-5; D is perhaps TRBD2 (6 bases). V shed 3 bases and J shed 3 bases, with 14 bases lying between them. Germline values: CDR1 DFQATT, CDR2 SNEGSKA (reference sequence). There are 14 residues in the CDR3. CDR3 sequence (DNA): TGCAGTGCTAGTAGCAGTGGGGAGGAAGAGACCCAGTACTTC. It is translated as CSASSSGEEETQYF.

The chain is built from TRBV30 and TRBJ1-5, with D possibly TRBD1 on 6 matching bases. The V and J ends lost 2 bases and 7 bases respectively, with 15 bases between them. The CDR3 consists of 14 residues. The germline V gene has CDR1 GTSNPN and CDR2 SVGIG (reference sequence). The CDR3 sequence: CAWSSQTGRQPQHF. CDR3 DNA: TGTGCCTGGAGTTCCCAGACAGGCCGACAGCCCCAGCATTTT.